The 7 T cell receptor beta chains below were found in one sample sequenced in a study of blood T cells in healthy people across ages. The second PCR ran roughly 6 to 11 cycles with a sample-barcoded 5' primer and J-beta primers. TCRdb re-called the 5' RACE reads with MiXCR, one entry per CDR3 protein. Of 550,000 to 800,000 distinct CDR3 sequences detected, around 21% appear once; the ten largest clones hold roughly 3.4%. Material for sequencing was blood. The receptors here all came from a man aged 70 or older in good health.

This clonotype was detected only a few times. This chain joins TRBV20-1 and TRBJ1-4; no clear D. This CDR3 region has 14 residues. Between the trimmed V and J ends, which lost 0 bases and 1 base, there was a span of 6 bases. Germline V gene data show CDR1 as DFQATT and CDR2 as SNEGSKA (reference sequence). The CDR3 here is CSARDRLTNEKLFF. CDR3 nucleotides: TGCAGTGCTAGAGACAGGCTAACTAATGAAAAACTGTTTTTT.

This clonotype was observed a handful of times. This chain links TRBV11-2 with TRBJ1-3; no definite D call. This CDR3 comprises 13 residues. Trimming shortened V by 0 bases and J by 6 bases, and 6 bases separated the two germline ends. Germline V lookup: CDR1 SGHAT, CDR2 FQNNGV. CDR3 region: CASSLDEENTIYF. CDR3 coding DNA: TGTGCCAGCAGCTTAGATGAGGAAAACACCATATATTTT.

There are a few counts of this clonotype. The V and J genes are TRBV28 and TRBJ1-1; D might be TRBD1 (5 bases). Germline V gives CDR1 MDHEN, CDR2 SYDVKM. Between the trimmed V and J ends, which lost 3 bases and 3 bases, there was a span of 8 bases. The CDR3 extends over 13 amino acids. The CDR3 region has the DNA TGTGCCAGCAGTTTGGACACCTACACTGAAGCTTTCTTT. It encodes CASSLDTYTEAFF. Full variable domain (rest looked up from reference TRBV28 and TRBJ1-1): DVKVTQSSRYLVKRTGEKVFLECVQDMDHENMFWYRQDPGLGLRLIYFSYDVKMKEKGDIPEGYSVSREKKERFSLILESASTNQTSMYLCASSLDTYTEAFFGQGTRLTVV.

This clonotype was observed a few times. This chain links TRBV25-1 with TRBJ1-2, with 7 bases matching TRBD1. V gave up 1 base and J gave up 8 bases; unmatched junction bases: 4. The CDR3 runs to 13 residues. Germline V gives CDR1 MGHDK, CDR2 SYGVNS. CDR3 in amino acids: CASSEFRGRGYTF. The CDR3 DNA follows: TGTGCCAGCAGTGAATTCAGGGGGAGAGGCTACACCTTC.

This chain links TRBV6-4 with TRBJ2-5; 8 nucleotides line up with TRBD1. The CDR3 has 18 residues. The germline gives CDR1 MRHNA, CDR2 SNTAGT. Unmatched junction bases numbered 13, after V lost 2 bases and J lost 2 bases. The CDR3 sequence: CASSDPDRGKRKQETQYF. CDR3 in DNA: TGTGCCAGCAGTGACCCCGACAGGGGTAAGCGCAAGCAAGAGACCCAGTACTTC.

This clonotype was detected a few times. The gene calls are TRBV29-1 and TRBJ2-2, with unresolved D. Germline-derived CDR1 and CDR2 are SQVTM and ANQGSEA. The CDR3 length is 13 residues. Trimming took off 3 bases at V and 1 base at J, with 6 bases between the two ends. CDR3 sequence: CSVDSGNTGELFF. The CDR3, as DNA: TGCAGCGTTGATTCTGGGAACACCGGGGAGCTGTTTTTT.

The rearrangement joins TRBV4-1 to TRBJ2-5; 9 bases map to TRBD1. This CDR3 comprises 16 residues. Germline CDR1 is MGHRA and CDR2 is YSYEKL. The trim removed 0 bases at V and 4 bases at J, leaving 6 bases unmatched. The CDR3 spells CASSQEGTGWGETQYF. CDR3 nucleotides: TGCGCCAGCAGCCAAGAAGGGACAGGGTGGGGAGAGACCCAGTACTTC.